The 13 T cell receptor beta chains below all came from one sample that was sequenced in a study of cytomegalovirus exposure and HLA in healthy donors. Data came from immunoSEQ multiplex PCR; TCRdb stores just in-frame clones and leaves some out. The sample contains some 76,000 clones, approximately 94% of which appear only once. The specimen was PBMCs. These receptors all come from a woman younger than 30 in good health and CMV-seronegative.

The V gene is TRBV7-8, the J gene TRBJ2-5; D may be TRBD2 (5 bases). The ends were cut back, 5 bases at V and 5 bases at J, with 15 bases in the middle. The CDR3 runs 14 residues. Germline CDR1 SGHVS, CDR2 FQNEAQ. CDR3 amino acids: CASSPTLGRETQYF. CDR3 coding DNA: TGTGCCAGCAGCCCAACACTAGGTCGGGAGACCCAGTACTTC. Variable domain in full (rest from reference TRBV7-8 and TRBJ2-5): GAGVSQSPRYKVAKRGQDVALRCDPISGHVSLFWYQQALGQGPEFLTYFQNEAQLDKSGLPSDRFFAERPEGSVSTLKIQRTQQEDSAVYLCASSPTLGRETQYFGPGTRLLVL.

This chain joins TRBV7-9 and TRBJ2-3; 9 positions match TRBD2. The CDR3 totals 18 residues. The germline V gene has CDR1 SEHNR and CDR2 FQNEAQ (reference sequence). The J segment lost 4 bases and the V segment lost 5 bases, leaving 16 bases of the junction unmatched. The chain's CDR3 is CASSPNPAGGLFADTQYF. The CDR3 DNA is TGTGCCAGCAGCCCCAACCCAGCGGGGGGCCTGTTTGCAGATACGCAGTATTTT.

DNA of the CDR3: TGTGCCAGCAGTGATCGGGACAGGGGGGTAGACCATAATGGGGAAAAACTGTTTTTT. This gives the protein CASSDRDRGVDHNGEKLFF. The rearrangement links TRBV2 to TRBJ1-4; 11 positions agree with TRBD1. Germline V gene sequence: CDR1 SNHLY, CDR2 FYNNEI. V lost 3 bases and J lost 8; bases outside the gene matches: 17. The CDR3 extends over 19 amino acids. The full variable domain, with the rest looked up from reference TRBV2 and TRBJ1-4, is EPEVTQTPSHQVTQMGQEVILRCVPISNHLYFYWYRQILGQKVEFLVSFYNNEISEKSEIFDDQFSVERPDGSNFTLKIRSTKLEDSAMYFCASSDRDRGVDHNGEKLFFGSGTQLSVL.

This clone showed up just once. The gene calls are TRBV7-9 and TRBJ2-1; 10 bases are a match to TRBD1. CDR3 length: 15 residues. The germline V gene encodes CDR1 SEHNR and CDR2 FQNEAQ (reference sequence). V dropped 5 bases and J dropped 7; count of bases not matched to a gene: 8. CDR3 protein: CASSVSTGGLNEQFF. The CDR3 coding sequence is TGTGCCAGCAGCGTGTCGACAGGGGGCTTAAATGAGCAGTTCTTC.

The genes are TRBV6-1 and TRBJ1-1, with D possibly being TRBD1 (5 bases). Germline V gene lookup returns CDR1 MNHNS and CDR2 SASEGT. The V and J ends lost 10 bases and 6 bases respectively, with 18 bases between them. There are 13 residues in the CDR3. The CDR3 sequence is CATDFLGRAEAFF. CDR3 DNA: TGTGCCACCGACTTCTTGGGCAGGGCTGAAGCTTTCTTT.

The CDR3 region is CASSLAFSGGFSGNEQFF. The CDR3 DNA reads as TGCGCCAGCAGCTTGGCCTTCAGCGGGGGGTTTTCCGGCAATGAGCAGTTCTTC. J is TRBJ2-1 and V is TRBV5-1; 9 positions agree with TRBD2. This CDR3 is 18 amino acids long. CDR1 and CDR2 (germline): SGHRS, YFSETQ. The V segment lost 0 bases and the J segment 6 bases; nucleotides outside the gene matches: 13.

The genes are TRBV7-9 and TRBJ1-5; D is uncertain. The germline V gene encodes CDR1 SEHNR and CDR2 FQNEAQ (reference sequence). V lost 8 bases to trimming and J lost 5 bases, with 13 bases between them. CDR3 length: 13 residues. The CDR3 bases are TGTGCCAGCGTTGGAGGTTTGGATCAGCCCCAGCATTTT. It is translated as CASVGGLDQPQHF. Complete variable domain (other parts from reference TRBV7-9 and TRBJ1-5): DTGVSQNPRHKITKRGQNVTFRCDPISEHNRLYWYRQTLGQGPEFLTYFQNEAQLEKSRLLSDRFSAERPKGSFSTLEIQRTEQGDSAMYLCASVGGLDQPQHFGDGTRLSIL.

CDR3 sequence reads: CASSLQRGEKLFF. The CDR3 DNA reads as TGTGCCAGTAGTCTACAACGGGGAGAAAAACTGTTTTTT. V and J are TRBV19 and TRBJ1-4; D is unresolved. CDR1 is LNHDA and CDR2 is SQIVND in the germline V gene (reference sequence). Trimming stripped 5 bases from V and 8 bases from J, with 12 bases between. The CDR3 runs 13 residues.

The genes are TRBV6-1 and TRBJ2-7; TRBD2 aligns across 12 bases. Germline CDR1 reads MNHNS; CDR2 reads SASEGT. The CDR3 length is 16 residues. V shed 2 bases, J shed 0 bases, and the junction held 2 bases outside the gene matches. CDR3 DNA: TGTGCCAGCAGTGAATCGGGACTAGCGGGCTCCTACGAGCAGTACTTC. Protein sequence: CASSESGLAGSYEQYF.

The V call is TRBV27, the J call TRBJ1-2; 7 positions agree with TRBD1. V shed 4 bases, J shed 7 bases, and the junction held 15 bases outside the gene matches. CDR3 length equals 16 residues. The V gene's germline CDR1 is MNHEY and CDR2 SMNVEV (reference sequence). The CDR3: CASSSPLRQGWSGYTF. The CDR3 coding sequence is TGTGCCAGCAGTTCTCCGTTGCGACAGGGATGGAGTGGCTACACCTTC.

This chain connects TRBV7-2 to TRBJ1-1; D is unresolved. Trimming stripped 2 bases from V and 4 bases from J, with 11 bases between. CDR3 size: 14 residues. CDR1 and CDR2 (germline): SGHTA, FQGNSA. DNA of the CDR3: TGTGCCAGCAGCTTAAAATTCGGGAGCACTGAAGCTTTCTTT. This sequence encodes CASSLKFGSTEAFF.

DNA for the CDR3: TGTGCCAGCAGCCCCCGACTAGCGATTTCCTACAATGAGCAGTTCTTC. Translating it yields CASSPRLAISYNEQFF. The chain combines TRBV28 with TRBJ2-1, with 8 bases aligning to TRBD2. The germline V gene encodes CDR1 MDHEN and CDR2 SYDVKM. CDR3 length equals 16 residues. Trimming removed 6 bases from V and 1 base from J; junction bases left unmatched: 8.

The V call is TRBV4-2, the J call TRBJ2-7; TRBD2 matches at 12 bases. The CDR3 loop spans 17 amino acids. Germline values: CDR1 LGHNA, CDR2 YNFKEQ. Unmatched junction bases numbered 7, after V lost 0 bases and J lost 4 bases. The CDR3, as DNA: TGTGCCAGCAGCCAAGACGGTGGGCTAGCGGGAGGGTACGAGCAGTACTTC. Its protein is CASSQDGGLAGGYEQYF.